This is a list of T cell receptor beta chains from one sample in a study of tumor-infiltrating lymphocytes in primary liver carcinoma. TCRdb used MiXCR to reprocess the multiplex PCR reads, holding one entry per CDR3 protein. The sample records tens of thousands of distinct CDR3 sequences, around three quarters being singletons. Source material: liver tumor tissue from sampling region 4. All receptors come from a woman in her 30s with primary liver carcinoma and hepatitis B virus infection. CDR3s include the opening cysteine and the closing phenylalanine or tryptophan. D genes are given only for firm matches. A clone size is listed for some rows: how often the clone was seen (once, few, many), or a class if it is expanded.

V gene	D gene	J gene	clone size	CDR3 protein	CDR3 DNA
TRBV11-2	.	TRBJ2-3	.	CASSPSETPSTDMQYF	TGTGCCAGCAGCCCGAGCGAGACGCCGAGCACAGATATGCAATATTTT
TRBV6-5	TRBD1	TRBJ2-2	.	CASNPRTGLTGELFF	TGTGCCAGCAATCCGCGGACAGGGTTAACCGGCGAGCTGTTTTTT
TRBV11-2	.	TRBJ2-2	many	CASSLDRTGELFF	TGTGCCAGCAGCTTAGATAGGACTGGGGAGCTGTTTTTT
TRBV28	TRBD2	TRBJ2-3	.	CASSPETSWRSTDMQYF	TGTGCCAGCAGTCCCGAGACTAGCTGGAGGAGCACAGATATGCAGTATTTT
TRBV13	TRBD2	TRBJ2-1	medium-sized	CASSSSGRAVNEQFF	TGTGCCAGCAGCTCTAGCGGGAGGGCCGTGAATGAGCAGTTCTTC
TRBV6-5	.	TRBJ2-5	once	CAISTDRELIQYF	TGTGCCATCAGTACCGATAGGGAGCTGATCCAGTACTTC
TRBV6-2/TRBV6-3	TRBD1	TRBJ1-1	few	CASSYTNRGTEASF	TGTGCTAGCAGTTACACGAACAGGGGAACTGAAGCTTCCTTT
TRBV4-3	.	TRBJ2-7	.	CASNQAVTWGHISYGQYF	TGCGCCAGCAACCAAGCTGTGACGTGGGGTCACATTAGCTACGGGCAGTACTTC
TRBV6-5	.	TRBJ2-7	.	CVSSYKGSSSYEQYF	TGTGTCAGCAGTTACAAGGGCAGCAGCTCCTACGAGCAATACTTC
TRBV6-5	.	TRBJ2-7	.	CASGEGVEQYF	TGTGCCAGTGGAGAGGGGGTCGAGCAGTACTTC
TRBV28	.	TRBJ2-1	.	CANSVRNEQFF	TGTGCCAACAGTGTTCGAAATGAGCAGTTCTTC
TRBV11-2	.	TRBJ2-7	.	CASNPGNTYEQHF	TGTGCTAGCAACCCCGGGAATACCTACGAGCAGCACTTC